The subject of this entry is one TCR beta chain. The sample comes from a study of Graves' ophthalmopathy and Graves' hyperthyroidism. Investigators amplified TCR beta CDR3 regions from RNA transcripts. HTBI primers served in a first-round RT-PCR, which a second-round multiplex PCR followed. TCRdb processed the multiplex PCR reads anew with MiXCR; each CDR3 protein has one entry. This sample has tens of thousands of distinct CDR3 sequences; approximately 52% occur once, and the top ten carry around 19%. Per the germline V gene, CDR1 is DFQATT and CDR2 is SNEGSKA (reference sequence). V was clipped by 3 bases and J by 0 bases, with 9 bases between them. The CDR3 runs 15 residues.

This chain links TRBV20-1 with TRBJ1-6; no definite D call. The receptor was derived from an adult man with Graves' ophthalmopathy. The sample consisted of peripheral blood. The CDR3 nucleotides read TGCAGTGCTAGGGCGAGTCTCTCCTATAATTCACCCCTCCACTTT. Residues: CSARASLSYNSPLHF.